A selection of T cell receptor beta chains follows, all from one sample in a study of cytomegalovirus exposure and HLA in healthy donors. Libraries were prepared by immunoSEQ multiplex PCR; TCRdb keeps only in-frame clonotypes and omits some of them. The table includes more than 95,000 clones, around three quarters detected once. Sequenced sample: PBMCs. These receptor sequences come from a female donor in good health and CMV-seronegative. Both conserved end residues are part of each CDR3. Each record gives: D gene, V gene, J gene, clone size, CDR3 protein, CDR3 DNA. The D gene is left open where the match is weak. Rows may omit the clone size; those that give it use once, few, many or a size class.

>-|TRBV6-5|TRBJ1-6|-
CASSLLSSYNSPLHF
TGTGCCAGCAGCCTACTTAGCTCCTATAATTCACCCCTCCACTTT
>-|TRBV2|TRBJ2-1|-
CASSERRYNEQFF
TGTGCCAGCAGTGAACGTCGTTACAATGAGCAGTTCTTC
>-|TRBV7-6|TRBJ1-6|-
CASSLAAVDSPLHF
TGTGCCAGCAGCTTAGCGGCAGTTGATTCACCCCTCCACTTT
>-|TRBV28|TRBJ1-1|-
CASRQGQLEAFF
TGTGCCAGCAGGCAAGGACAGCTCGAAGCTTTCTTT
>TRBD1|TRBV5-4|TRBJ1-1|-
CASSAWTGPKNTEAFF
TGTGCCAGCAGCGCCTGGACAGGGCCTAAGAACACTGAAGCTTTCTTT
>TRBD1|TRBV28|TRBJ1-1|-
CASARRQGVTEAFF
TGTGCCAGTGCACGGAGACAGGGGGTCACTGAAGCTTTCTTT
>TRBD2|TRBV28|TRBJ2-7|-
CASSTRGAGENEQYF
TGTGCCAGCAGTACCCGGGGAGCGGGAGAAAACGAGCAGTACTTC
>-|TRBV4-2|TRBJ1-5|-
CASSQTVTGQPQHF
TGTGCCAGCAGCCAAACTGTGACTGGCCAGCCCCAGCATTTT
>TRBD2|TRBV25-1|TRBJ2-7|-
CASSEDQRGLPSYEQYF
TGTGCCAGCAGTGAGGACCAGCGGGGGCTCCCCTCCTACGAGCAGTACTTC
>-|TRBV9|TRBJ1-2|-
CASSAGDGYGYTF
TGTGCCAGCAGCGCGGGGGACGGGTATGGCTACACCTTC
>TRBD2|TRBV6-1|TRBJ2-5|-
CAISDMAGDLSETQYF
TGTGCCATCAGTGATATGGCGGGAGATTTGAGTGAGACCCAGTACTTC
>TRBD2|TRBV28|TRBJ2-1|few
CASRPSQREGLREQFF
TGTGCCAGCAGACCTTCCCAGCGGGAGGGCCTAAGGGAGCAGTTCTTC
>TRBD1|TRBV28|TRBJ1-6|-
CASAQRTGINSPLHF
TGTGCCAGCGCCCAAAGGACAGGGATTAACTCACCCCTCCACTTT
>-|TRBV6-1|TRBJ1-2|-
CASSEQHINYGYTF
TGTGCCAGCAGTGAACAACATATTAACTATGGCTACACCTTC
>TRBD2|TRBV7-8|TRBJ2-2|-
CASSPRTSGNTGELFF
TGTGCCAGCAGCCCGCGGACTAGCGGAAATACCGGGGAGCTGTTTTTT
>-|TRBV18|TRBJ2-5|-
CASSPFSGETQYF
TGTGCCAGCTCACCTTTCAGCGGAGAGACCCAGTACTTC
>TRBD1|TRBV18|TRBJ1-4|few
CASSPPGTGLGKTVF
TGTGCCAGCTCACCCCCCGGGACAGGGTTAGGAAAAACTGTTTTT
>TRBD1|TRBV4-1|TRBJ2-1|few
CASSPAGQGMNEQFF
TGCGCCAGCAGCCCGGCGGGACAGGGTATGAATGAGCAGTTCTTC
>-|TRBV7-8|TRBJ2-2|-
CASSLSRLPPSKSGSNTGELFF
TGTGCCAGCAGCTTATCTCGTCTGCCTCCGAGCAAGAGCGGCTCGAACACCGGGGAGCTGTTTTTT
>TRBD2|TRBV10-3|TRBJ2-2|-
CAIGGGAGTGELFF
TGTGCCATCGGCGGGGGGGCCGGCACCGGGGAGCTGTTTTTT
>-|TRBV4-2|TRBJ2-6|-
CASSPPGRGSGANVLTF
TGTGCCAGCAGCCCCCCCGGGCGGGGCTCTGGGGCCAACGTCCTGACTTTC
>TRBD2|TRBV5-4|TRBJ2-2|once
CASRRGLAGGKTGELFF
TGTGCCAGCAGGCGGGGACTAGCGGGGGGAAAGACCGGGGAGCTGTTTTTT
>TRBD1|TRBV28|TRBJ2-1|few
CASSLNPGQGGHNEQFF
TGTGCCAGCAGTCTCAATCCCGGACAGGGCGGCCACAATGAGCAGTTCTTC
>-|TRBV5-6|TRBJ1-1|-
CASSRNTEAFF
TGTGCCAGCAGCCGGAACACTGAAGCTTTCTTT
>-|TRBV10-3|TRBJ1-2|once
CAIRTQGVFGYTF
TGTGCCATCAGGACACAGGGTGTTTTTGGCTACACCTTC
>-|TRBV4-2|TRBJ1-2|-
CASSHSLSGLLDNYGYTF
TGTGCCAGCAGCCATTCGCTCAGCGGACTACTAGATAACTATGGCTACACCTTC
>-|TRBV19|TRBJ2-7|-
CASSPRDSSSYEQYF
TGTGCCAGTAGTCCCCGGGACTCCAGCTCCTACGAGCAGTACTTC
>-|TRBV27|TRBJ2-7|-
CASSPRPSYEQYF
TGTGCCAGCAGCCCGCGTCCCTCCTACGAGCAGTACTTC
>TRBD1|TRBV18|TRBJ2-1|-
CASSLQGGAEQFF
TGTGCCAGCTCTCTCCAAGGGGGCGCAGAGCAGTTCTTC
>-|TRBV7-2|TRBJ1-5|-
CASSTGGSQPQHF
TGTGCCAGCAGCACGGGGGGGTCTCAGCCCCAGCATTTT
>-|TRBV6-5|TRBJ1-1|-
CASSYSPLRGTEAFF
TGTGCCAGCAGTTACAGCCCTCTCCGGGGCACTGAAGCTTTCTTT
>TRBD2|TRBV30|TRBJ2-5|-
CAWSVPKAFREGPETQYF
TGTGCCTGGAGTGTACCGAAGGCATTTCGGGAGGGCCCCGAGACCCAGTACTTC
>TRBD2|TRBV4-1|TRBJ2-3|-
CASSHGLDQDTQYF
TGCGCCAGCAGCCATGGACTAGACCAAGATACGCAGTATTTT
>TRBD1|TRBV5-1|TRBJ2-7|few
CASSYVGQAYEQYF
TGCGCCAGCAGCTATGTGGGACAGGCCTACGAGCAGTACTTC
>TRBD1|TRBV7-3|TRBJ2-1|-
CASSQGTGAHNEQFF
TGTGCCAGCAGCCAAGGGACAGGGGCCCACAATGAGCAGTTCTTC
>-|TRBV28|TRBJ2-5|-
CASSLSRDSLDEGETQYF
TGTGCCAGCAGCCTATCCCGGGACTCGCTAGACGAGGGAGAGACCCAGTACTTC
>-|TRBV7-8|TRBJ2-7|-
CASSFGQGPYEQYF
TGTGCCAGCAGCTTTGGGCAGGGTCCCTACGAGCAGTACTTC
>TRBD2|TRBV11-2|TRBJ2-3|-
CASSFGLDTDTQYF
TGTGCCAGCAGCTTTGGACTAGACACAGATACGCAGTATTTT
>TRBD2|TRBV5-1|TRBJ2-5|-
CASSLTGGDQETQYF
TGCGCCAGCAGCTTGACGGGAGGGGATCAAGAGACCCAGTACTTC
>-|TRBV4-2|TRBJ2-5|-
CASSQAGGEETQYF
TGTGCCAGCAGCCAAGCGGGGGGCGAAGAGACCCAGTACTTC